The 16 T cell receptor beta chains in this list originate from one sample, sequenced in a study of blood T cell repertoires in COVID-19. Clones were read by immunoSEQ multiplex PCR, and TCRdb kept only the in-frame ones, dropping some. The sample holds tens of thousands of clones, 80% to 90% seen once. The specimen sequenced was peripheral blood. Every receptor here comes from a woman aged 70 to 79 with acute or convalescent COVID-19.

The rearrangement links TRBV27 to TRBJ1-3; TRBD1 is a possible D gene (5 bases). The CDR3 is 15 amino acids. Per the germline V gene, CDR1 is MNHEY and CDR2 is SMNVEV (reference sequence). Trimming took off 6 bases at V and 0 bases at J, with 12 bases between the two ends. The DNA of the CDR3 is TGTGCCAGCAGCGCGGGACGGAACTCTGGAAACACCATATATTTT. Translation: CASSAGRNSGNTIYF.

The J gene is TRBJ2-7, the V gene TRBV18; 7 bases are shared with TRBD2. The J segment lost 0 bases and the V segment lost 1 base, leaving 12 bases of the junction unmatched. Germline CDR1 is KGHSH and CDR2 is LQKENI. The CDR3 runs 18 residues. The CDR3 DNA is TGTGCCAGCTCACCACTGGGAGGGGCCAAGCGGAACTCCTACGAGCAGTACTTC. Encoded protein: CASSPLGGAKRNSYEQYF.

The CDR3 DNA is TGCGCCAGCAGCTCGGGGGACAGGGATCAGGACTACACCTTC. Protein sequence: CASSSGDRDQDYTF. This sequence joins TRBV5-1 and TRBJ1-2; TRBD1 aligns across 9 bases. Germline CDR1 reads SGHRS; CDR2 reads YFSETQ. V shed 3 bases and J 10 bases; nucleotides not matched to a gene: 10. This CDR3 contains 14 residues.

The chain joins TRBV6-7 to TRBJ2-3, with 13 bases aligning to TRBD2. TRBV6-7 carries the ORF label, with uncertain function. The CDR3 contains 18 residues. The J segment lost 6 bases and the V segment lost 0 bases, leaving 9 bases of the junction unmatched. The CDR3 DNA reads TGTGCCAGCAGTTACTCCGCCGGGACTAGCGGGAAAGGGGATACGCAGTATTTT. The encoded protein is CASSYSAGTSGKGDTQYF.

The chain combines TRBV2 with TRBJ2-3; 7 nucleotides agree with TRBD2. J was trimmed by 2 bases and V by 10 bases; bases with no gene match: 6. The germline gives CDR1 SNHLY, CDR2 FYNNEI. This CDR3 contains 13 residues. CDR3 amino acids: CATNRDYTDTQYF. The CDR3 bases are TGTGCCACCAACCGGGACTACACAGATACGCAGTATTTT.

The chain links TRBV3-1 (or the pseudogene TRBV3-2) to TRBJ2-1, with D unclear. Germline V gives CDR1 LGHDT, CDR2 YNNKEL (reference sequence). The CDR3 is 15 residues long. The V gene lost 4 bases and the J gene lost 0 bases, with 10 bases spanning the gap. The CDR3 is CASSPRTVSYNEQFF. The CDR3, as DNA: TGTGCCAGCAGCCCGCGAACGGTCTCCTACAATGAGCAGTTCTTC.

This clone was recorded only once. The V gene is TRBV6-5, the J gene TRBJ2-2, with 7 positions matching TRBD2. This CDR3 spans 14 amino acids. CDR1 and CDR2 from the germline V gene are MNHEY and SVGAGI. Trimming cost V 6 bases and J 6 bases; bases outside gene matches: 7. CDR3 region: CASRLAGVSGELFF. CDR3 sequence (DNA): TGTGCCAGCAGGCTGGCGGGAGTTTCCGGGGAGCTGTTTTTT.

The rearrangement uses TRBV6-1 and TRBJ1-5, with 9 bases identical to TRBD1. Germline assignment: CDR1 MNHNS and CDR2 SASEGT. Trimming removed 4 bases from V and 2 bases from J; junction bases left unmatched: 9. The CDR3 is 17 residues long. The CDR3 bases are TGTGCCAGCAGTGGTAGACAGGGGGAGTTCGGCAATCAGCCCCAGCATTTT. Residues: CASSGRQGEFGNQPQHF.

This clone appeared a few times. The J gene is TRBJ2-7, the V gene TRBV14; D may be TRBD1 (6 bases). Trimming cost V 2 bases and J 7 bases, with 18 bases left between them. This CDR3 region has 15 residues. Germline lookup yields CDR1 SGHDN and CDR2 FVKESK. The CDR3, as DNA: TGTGCCAGCAGCCAACAGACAGGTCTATCGGGGGAGCAGTACTTC. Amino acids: CASSQQTGLSGEQYF.

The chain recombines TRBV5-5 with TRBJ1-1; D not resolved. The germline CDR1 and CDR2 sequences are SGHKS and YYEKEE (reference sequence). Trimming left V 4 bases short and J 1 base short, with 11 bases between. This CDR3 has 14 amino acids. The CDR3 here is CASSPARRNTEAFF. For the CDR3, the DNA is TGTGCCAGCAGCCCCGCTAGGAGGAACACTGAAGCTTTCTTT.

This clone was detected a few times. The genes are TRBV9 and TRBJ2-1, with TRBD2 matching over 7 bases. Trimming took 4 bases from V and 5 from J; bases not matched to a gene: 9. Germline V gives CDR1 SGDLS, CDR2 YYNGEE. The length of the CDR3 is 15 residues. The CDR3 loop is CASSPPWEGNNEQFF. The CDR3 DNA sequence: TGTGCCAGCAGCCCTCCTTGGGAGGGGAACAATGAGCAGTTCTTC.

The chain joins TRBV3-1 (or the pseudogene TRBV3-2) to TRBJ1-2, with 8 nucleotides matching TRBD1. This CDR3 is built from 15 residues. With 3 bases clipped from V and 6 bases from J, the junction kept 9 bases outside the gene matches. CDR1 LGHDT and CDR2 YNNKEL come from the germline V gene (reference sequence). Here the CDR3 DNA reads TGTGCCAGCAGCCATTACAGGGGGACGAAGGATGGCTACACCTTC. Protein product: CASSHYRGTKDGYTF.

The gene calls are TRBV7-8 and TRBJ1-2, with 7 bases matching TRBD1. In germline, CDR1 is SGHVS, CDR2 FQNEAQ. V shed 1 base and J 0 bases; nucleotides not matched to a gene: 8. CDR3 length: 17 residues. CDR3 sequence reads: CASSLGLMGQTNYGYTF. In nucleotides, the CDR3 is TGTGCCAGCAGCTTAGGGCTTATGGGACAGACTAACTATGGCTACACCTTC.

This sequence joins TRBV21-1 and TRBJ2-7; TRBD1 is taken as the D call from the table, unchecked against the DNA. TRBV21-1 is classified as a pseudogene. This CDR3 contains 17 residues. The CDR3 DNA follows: TGTGCCAGCAGCAAAGCCCGACAGGCTATACCCACCTACGAGCAGTACTTC. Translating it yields CASSKARQAIPTYEQYF.

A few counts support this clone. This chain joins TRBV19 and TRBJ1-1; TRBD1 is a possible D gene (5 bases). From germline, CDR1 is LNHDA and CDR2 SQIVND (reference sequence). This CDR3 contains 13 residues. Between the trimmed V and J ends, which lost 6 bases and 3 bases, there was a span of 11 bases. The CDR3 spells CASSNDRDTEAFF. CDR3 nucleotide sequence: TGTGCCAGTAGCAACGACAGAGACACTGAAGCTTTCTTT.

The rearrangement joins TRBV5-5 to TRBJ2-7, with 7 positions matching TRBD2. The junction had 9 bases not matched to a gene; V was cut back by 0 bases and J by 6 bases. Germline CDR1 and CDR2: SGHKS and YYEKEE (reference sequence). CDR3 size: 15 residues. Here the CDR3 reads CASSLAGGFSGEQYF. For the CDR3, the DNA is TGTGCCAGCAGCTTGGCGGGGGGTTTTTCGGGCGAGCAGTACTTC.